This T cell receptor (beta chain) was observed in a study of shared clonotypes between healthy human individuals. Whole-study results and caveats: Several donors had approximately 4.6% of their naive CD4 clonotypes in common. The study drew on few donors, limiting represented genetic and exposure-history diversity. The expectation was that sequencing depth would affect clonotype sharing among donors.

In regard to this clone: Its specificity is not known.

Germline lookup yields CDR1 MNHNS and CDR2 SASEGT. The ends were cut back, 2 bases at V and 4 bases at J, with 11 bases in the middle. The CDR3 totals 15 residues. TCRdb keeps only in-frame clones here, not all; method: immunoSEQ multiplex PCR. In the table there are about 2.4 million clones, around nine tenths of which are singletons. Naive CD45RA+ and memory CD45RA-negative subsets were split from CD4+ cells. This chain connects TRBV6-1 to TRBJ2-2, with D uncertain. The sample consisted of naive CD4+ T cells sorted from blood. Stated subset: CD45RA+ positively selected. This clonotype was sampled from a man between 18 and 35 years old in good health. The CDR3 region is CASSEIRAVTGELFF. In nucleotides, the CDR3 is TGTGCCAGCAGTGAAATTCGTGCCGTCACCGGGGAGCTGTTTTTT.